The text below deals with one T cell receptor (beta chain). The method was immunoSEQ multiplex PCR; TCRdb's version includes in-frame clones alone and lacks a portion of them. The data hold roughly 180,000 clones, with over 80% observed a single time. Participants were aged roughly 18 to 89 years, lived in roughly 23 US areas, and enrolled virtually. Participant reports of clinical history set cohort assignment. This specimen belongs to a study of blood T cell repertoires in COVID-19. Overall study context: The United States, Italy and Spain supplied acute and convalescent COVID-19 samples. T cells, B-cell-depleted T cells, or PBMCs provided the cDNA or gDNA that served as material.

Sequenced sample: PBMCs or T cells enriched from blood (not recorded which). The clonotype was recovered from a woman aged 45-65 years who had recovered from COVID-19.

CDR3 residues: CASSQQPGQRTDTQYF. CDR3 bases: TGTGCCAGCAGCCAACAACCGGGACAGCGCACAGATACGCAGTATTTT. The chain recombines TRBV11-2 with TRBJ2-3; 7 nucleotides match TRBD1. The CDR3 runs 16 residues. CDR1 is SGHAT, CDR2 FQNNGV, per germline. Trimming cost V 5 bases and J 1 base; bases outside gene matches: 9. Filled out from reference TRBV11-2 and TRBJ2-3, the complete variable domain reads EAGVAQSPRYKIIEKRQSVAFWCNPISGHATLYWYQQILGQGPKLLIQFQNNGVVDDSQLPKDRFSAERLKGVDSTLKIQPAKLEDSAVYLCASSQQPGQRTDTQYFGPGTRLTVL.